This T cell receptor beta chain was recorded in a study of blood T cell repertoires in COVID-19. This CDR3 has 17 amino acids. V lost 0 bases, J lost 7 bases, and 21 bases lay in between. In germline, CDR1 is SGHTA, CDR2 FQGNSA. The method was immunoSEQ multiplex PCR; TCRdb's version includes in-frame clones alone and lacks a portion of them. The sample has about 230,000 clones, over 65% seen once. The clonotype was recovered from a woman in her 70s with active or convalescent COVID-19. The rearrangement joins TRBV7-2 to TRBJ2-5; D perhaps matches TRBD2 (6 bases). The sequenced sample was peripheral blood. The CDR3, as DNA: TGTGCCAGCAGCTTAGCGGAGCAAGCCGGGGGTTTAGGGACCCAGTACTTC. This encodes CASSLAEQAGGLGTQYF. The entire variable domain, with the rest obtained from reference TRBV7-2 and TRBJ2-5, is as follows: GAGVSQSPSNKVTEKGKDVELRCDPISGHTALYWYRQSLGQGLEFLIYFQGNSAPDKSGLPSDRFSAERTGGSVSTLTIQRTQQEDSAVYLCASSLAEQAGGLGTQYFGPGTRLLVL.